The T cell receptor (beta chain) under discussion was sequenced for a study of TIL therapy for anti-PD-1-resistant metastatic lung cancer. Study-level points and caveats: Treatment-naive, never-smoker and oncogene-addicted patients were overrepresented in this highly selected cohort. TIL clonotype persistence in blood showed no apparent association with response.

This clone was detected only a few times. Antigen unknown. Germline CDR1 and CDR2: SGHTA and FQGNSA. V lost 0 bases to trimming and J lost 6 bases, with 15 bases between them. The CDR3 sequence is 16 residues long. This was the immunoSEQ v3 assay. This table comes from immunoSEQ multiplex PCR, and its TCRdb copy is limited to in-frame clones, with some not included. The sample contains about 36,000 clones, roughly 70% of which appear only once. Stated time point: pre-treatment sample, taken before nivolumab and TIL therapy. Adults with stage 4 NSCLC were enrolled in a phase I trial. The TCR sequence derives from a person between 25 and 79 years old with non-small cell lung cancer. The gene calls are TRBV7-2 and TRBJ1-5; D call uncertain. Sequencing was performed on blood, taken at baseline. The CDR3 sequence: CASSLAGSRTGQPQHF. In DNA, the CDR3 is TGTGCCAGCAGCTTAGCCGGGAGCAGGACGGGTCAGCCCCAGCATTTT.